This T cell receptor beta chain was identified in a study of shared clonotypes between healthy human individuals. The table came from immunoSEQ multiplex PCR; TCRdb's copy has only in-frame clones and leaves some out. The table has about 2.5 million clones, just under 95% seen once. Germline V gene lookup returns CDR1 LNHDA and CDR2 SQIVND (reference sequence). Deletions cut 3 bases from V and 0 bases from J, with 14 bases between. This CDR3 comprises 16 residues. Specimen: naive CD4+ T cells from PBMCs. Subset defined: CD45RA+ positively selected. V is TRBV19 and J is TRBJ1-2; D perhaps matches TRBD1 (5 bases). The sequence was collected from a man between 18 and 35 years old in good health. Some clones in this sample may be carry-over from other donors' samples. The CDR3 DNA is TGTGCCAGTAGTATCTCGGGGGAGTTAGCTAACTATGGCTACACCTTC. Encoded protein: CASSISGELANYGYTF.